This entry features one TCR beta chain sequence. Its specificity is not known. The data belong to a study of early T cells in non-severe SARS-CoV-2 infection. Study summary: Unsorted whole blood bulk RNA was sequenced, with unpaired chains.

General study findings and limits: Lookups in VDJdb leaned toward anti-spike CD8 responses and missed private and CD4 specificities.

The V end lost 6 bases, the J end lost 0 bases, and 18 bases lay between the germline ends. CDR1 DFQATT and CDR2 SNEGSKA come from the germline V gene (reference sequence). The CDR3 runs 16 residues. Individual cDNA molecules were tagged with unique molecular identifiers. TCRdb reprocessed the 5' RACE reads via MiXCR and lists one record per CDR3 protein. The sample lists 70,000 to 90,000 distinct CDR3 sequences, roughly 16% occurring once. This TCR was recovered from an adult who was a healthcare worker with PCR-confirmed SARS-CoV-2 infection or an uninfected control (not recorded which). The rearrangement uses TRBV20-1 and TRBJ1-5, with D uncertain. Material: whole blood. The CDR3 loop reads CSASKRTVYSNQPQHF. CDR3 DNA: TGCAGTGCATCGAAGCGGACGGTATATAGCAATCAGCCCCAGCATTTT.